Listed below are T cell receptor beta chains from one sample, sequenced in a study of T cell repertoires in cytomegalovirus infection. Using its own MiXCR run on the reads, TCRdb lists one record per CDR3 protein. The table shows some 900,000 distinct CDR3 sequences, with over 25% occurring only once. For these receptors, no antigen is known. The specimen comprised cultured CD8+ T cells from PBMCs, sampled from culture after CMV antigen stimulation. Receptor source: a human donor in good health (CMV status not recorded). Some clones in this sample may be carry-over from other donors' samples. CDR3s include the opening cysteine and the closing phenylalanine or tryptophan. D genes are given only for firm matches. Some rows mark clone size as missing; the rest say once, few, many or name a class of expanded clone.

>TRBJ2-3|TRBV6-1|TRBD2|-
CASSDWKRGLTDTQYF
TGTGCCAGCAGTGACTGGAAGCGGGGCCTCACAGATACGCAGTATTTT
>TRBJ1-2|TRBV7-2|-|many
CASSLEPGGSGGYTF
TGTGCCAGCAGCTTAGAGCCGGGGGGCTCAGGGGGCTACACCTTC
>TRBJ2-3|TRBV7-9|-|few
CASSSKDRNVNLDTQYF
TGTGCCAGCAGCTCCAAGGACAGAAACGTGAATCTGGATACGCAGTATTTT
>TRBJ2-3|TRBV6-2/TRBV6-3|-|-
CASSYGPYTDTQYF
TGTGCCAGCAGTTACGGGCCATACACAGATACGCAGTATTTT
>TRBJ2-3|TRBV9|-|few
CASSVGGGALRDTQYF
TGTGCCAGCAGCGTAGGTGGGGGAGCCCTAAGGGATACGCAGTATTTT
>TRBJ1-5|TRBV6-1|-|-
CASSETRGNQPQHF
TGTGCCAGCAGTGAAACGAGGGGAAATCAGCCCCAGCATTTT
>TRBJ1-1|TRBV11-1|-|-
CASSPGTKTEAFF
TGTGCCAGCAGCCCAGGGACAAAGACTGAAGCTTTCTTT
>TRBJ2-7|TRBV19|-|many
CASSKYPGYEQYF
TGTGCCAGTAGCAAATACCCCGGTTACGAGCAGTACTTC
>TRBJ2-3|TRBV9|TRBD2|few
CASSARAGGSTDTQYF
TGTGCCAGCAGCGCCAGAGCGGGGGGAAGCACAGATACGCAGTATTTT
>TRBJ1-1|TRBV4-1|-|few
CASSQVGRTTTEAFF
TGCGCCAGCAGCCAAGTGGGCAGGACTACAACTGAAGCTTTCTTT
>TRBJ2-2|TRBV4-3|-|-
CASSHEPTGLNTGELFF
TGCGCCAGCAGCCATGAACCCACAGGGCTCAACACCGGGGAGCTGTTTTTT
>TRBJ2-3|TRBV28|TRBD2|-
CASSLWAGGSTDTQYF
TGTGCCAGCAGTTTATGGGCGGGGGGAAGCACAGATACGCAGTATTTT
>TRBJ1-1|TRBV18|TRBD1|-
CASSPGTGVDTEAFF
TGTGCCAGCTCACCAGGGACAGGGGTGGACACTGAAGCTTTCTTT
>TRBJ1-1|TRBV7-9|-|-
CASSLAWATNTEAFF
TGTGCCAGCAGCTTAGCGTGGGCGACGAACACTGAAGCTTTCTTT
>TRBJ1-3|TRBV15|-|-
CATSGVPRTNSGNTIYF
TGTGCCACCAGTGGGGTACCCCGAACCAACTCTGGAAACACCATATATTTT
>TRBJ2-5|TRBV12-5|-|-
CASGLGENSGPQETQYF
TGTGCTAGTGGTTTGGGGGAAAACTCTGGCCCCCAAGAGACCCAGTACTTC
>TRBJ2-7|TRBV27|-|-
CASSFSRGSYEQYF
TGTGCCAGCAGTTTTTCCAGGGGCTCCTACGAGCAGTACTTC
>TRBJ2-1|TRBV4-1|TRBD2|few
CASSHGTSGTGEQFF
TGCGCCAGCAGCCATGGGACTAGCGGGACCGGTGAGCAGTTCTTC
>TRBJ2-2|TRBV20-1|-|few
CSASPFGEENTGELFF
TGCAGTGCTAGTCCCTTCGGGGAGGAGAACACCGGGGAGCTGTTTTTT
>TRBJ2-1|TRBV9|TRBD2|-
CASSVGRAGKYNEQFF
TGTGCCAGCAGCGTAGGTCGAGCGGGGAAATACAATGAGCAGTTCTTC
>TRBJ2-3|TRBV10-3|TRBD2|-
CAIRTSGGADTQYF
TGTGCCATTAGGACTAGCGGGGGAGCAGATACGCAGTATTTT
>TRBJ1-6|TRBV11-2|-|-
CASSATWTPYNSPLHF
TGTGCCAGCAGCGCGACATGGACACCCTATAATTCACCCCTCCACTTT
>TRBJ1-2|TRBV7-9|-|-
CASSSKIAAGYGYTF
TGTGCCAGCAGCTCAAAGATTGCGGCAGGGTATGGCTACACCTTC
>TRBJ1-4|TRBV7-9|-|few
CASSLREHPTNEKLFF
TGTGCCAGCAGCTTAAGGGAGCACCCAACTAATGAAAAACTGTTTTTT
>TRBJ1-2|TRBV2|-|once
CALRQGRFDYGYNF
TGTGCCCTCAGGCAGGGACGGTTTGACTATGGCTACAACTTC
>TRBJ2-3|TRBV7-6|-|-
CASSSTEGTDTQYF
TGTGCCAGCAGCTCGACAGAAGGCACAGATACGCAGTATTTT
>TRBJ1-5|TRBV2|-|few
CASSGEIGTNQPQHF
TGTGCCAGCAGTGGGGAAATCGGGACCAATCAGCCCCAGCATTTT
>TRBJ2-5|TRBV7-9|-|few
CASSPNRGETQYF
TGTGCCAGCAGCCCCAACCGAGGAGAGACCCAGTACTTC
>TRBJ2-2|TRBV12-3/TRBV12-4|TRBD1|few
CASSSWTGDTGELFF
TGTGCCAGCAGCTCCTGGACAGGGGACACCGGGGAGCTGTTTTTT
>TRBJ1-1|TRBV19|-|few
CASRTVMNTEAFF
TGTGCCAGCAGGACAGTCATGAACACTGAAGCTTTCTTT
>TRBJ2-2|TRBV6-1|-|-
CVSRAWAEVTGELFF
TGTGTCAGCAGGGCCTGGGCCGAGGTCACCGGGGAGCTGTTTTTT
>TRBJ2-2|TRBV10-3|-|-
CAISPQGPAGELFF
TGTGCCATCAGCCCACAGGGTCCCGCCGGGGAGCTGTTTTTT
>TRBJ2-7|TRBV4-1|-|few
CASSQDAKTYEQYF
TGCGCCAGCAGCCAAGATGCAAAAACCTACGAGCAGTACTTC
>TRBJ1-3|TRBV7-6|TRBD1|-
CASSPTTGASGNTIYF
TGTGCCAGCAGCCCCACGACAGGGGCTTCTGGAAACACCATATATTTT
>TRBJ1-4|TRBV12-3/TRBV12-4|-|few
CASSHGPSGTNEKLFF
TGTGCCAGCAGTCACGGACCTTCAGGAACTAATGAAAAACTGTTTTTT
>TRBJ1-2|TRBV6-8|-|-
CASSPPGATGYTF
TGTGCCAGCAGTCCTCCGGGAGCCACGGGCTACACCTTC
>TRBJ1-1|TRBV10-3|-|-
CAISEPGDNTEAFF
TGTGCCATCAGTGAGCCAGGGGACAACACTGAAGCTTTCTTT
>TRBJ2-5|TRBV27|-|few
CASSLWLAETQYF
TGTGCCAGCAGTTTATGGCTAGCTGAGACCCAGTACTTC
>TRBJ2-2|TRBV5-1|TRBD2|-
CASRTSGAYTGELFF
TGCGCCAGCAGGACTAGCGGGGCGTACACCGGGGAGCTGTTTTTT
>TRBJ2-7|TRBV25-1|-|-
CASSADTGSSYEQYF
TGTGCCAGCAGCGCGGATACAGGGAGCTCCTACGAGCAGTACTTC
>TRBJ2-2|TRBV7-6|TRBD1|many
CASSLETGGTGELFF
TGTGCCAGCAGCTTAGAGACAGGGGGCACCGGGGAGCTGTTTTTT
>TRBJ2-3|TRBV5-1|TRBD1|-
CASSLGPGQGPDTQYF
TGCGCCAGCAGCTTGGGCCCGGGACAGGGGCCAGATACGCAGTATTTT
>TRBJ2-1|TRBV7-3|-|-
CASSPGTSDRDEQFF
TGTGCCAGCAGCCCCGGGACGTCGGACCGGGATGAGCAGTTCTTC
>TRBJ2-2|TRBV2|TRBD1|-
CASWTGESIGELFF
TGTGCCAGCTGGACAGGGGAAAGCATAGGGGAGCTGTTTTTT
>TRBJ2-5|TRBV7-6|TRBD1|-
CASSSGDRGGETQYF
TGTGCCAGCAGCTCAGGGGACAGGGGAGGTGAGACCCAGTACTTC
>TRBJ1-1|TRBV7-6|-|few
CASSPPPWTLNTEAFF
TGTGCCAGCAGTCCACCCCCTTGGACATTGAACACTGAAGCTTTCTTT
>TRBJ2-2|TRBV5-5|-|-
CASSSNSNTGELFF
TGTGCCAGCAGCTCCAATAGTAACACCGGGGAGCTGTTTTTT
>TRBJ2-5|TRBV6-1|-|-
CASTPMGGGRETQYF
TGTGCCAGCACCCCTATGGGGGGGGGCCGAGAGACCCAGTACTTC
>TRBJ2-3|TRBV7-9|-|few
CASSLDETEATDTQYF
TGTGCCAGCAGCTTAGACGAGACAGAGGCCACAGATACGCAGTATTTT
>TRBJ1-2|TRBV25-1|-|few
CASSEYNAGSGFDYGYTF
TGTGCCAGCAGTGAATATAATGCAGGGAGTGGATTTGACTATGGCTACACCTTC
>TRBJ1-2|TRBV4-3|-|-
CASSQEIGTSNPYGYTF
TGCGCCAGCAGCCAAGAAATAGGGACCTCGAACCCCTATGGCTACACCTTC
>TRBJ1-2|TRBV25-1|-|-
CASSEGGSVYGYTF
TGTGCCAGCAGTGAGGGGGGATCCGTCTATGGCTACACCTTC
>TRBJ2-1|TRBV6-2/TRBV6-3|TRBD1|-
CASTGTGGHNEQFF
TGTGCCAGCACCGGGACAGGGGGCCACAATGAGCAGTTCTTC